The present T cell receptor beta chain was sequenced within a study of vaccination effects on CD4 cells after COVID-19. Germline loops: CDR1 LNHDA, CDR2 SQIVND (reference sequence). V lost 3 bases and J lost 1, with 5 bases in between. The CDR3 is made up of 13 amino acids. Viral peptide pools were used in the ViraFEST assay to expand antigen-specific CD4+ T cells, and sequencing came afterward. Cells that had been cultured for roughly 9 days were the source of isolated CD4+ T cells. Participants were given two doses of BNT162b2 or mRNA-1273 vaccine. For each well, some 1.9 million PBMC were cultured with around 10 IU/ml IL-2 and around 9.1 ug/ml peptides. Days 3 and 7 were when half the medium was replaced with IL-2 medium. Turning to this clone: The antigen is unknown.

Data came from immunoSEQ multiplex PCR; TCRdb stores just in-frame clones and leaves some out. The sample holds over 30,000 clones; roughly 82% are singletons and the top ten take over 1.2%. The J gene is TRBJ2-3, the V gene TRBV19; D ambiguous. This specimen consisted of CD4+ T cells from PBMCs cultured with HCoV-NL63 spike peptides, obtained after COVID-19 vaccination. The receptor was isolated from a human donor who received a COVID-19 vaccine. Some clones in this sample may be carry-over from other donors' samples. CDR3 bases: TGTGCCAGTAGTATCCAGGGCACAGATACGCAGTATTTT. This gives the protein CASSIQGTDTQYF.